This TCR beta chain was identified in a study of human T cells and chemical hapten exposure. The V gene's germline CDR1 is SGHTA and CDR2 FQGTGA. The CDR3 runs 13 residues. The V and J ends lost 5 bases and 11 bases, in that order; junction bases with no gene match: 12. Findings of the study overall: Expanded TCRs grouped into significantly more large CDR3 similarity clusters than controls produced. Expanded TCR counts at PT1 were positively correlated with the patch test score.

Time point defined: patch test 3, about 24 weeks after DPC sensitization. The treatment: therapeutic diphenylcyclopropenone sensitization with weekly scalp DPC. MiXCR was run by TCRdb on the RACE reads, yielding one entry per CDR3 protein. The data show about 190,000 distinct CDR3 sequences, 24% seen once. On this clonotype itself: As yet, its antigen is unknown.

V usage is TRBV7-3 and J usage is TRBJ2-7, with TRBD1 matching 7 bases. The source is a middle-aged woman with alopecia areata. Some clones in this sample may be carry-over from other donors' samples. Sequencing was performed on whole blood, taken in connection with sensitization to the hapten diphenylcyclopropenone (DPC). In nucleotides, the CDR3 is TGTGCCAGCAGCCGATCCTCAGACAGGGAGAAGTACTTC. It specifies CASSRSSDREKYF.